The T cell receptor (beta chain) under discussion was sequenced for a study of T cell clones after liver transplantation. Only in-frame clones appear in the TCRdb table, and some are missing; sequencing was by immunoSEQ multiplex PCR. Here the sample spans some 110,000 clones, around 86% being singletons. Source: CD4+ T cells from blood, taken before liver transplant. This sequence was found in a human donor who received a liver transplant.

The CDR3: CAWSPRSDKANYGYTF. As DNA, the CDR3 is TGTGCCTGGAGTCCCCGCTCCGACAAAGCTAACTATGGCTACACCTTC. The rearrangement links TRBV30 to TRBJ1-2; D uncertain. V was shortened by 2 bases and J by 0 bases, with 16 bases between the two germline ends. Looked up from germline, CDR1 is GTSNPN and CDR2 is SVGIG (reference sequence). The CDR3 loop spans 16 amino acids.